Described below is a single T cell receptor (beta chain) sequence and its context. Its matching antigen is unknown. The V end was cut by 4 bases, the J end by 0 bases, with 14 bases between. The CDR3 is 16 amino acids. Germline loops: CDR1 MGHDK, CDR2 SYGVNS. PCR amplification relied on 60 Vbeta primers (plus 13 Jbeta primers). Here immunoSEQ multiplex PCR was the method, and the copy in TCRdb shows in-frame clones only, minus some. The data hold more than 100,000 clones, with 70% to 80% observed a single time. This entry comes from a study of cytomegalovirus exposure and HLA in healthy donors. The study, taken as a whole, reports: Apart from CMV serostatus, no immune exposure information was available. Researchers left out some V segments, among them TRBV6-2 and TRBV6-3, as indistinguishable. Analysis was carried out at a later point, and it linked a missense DCLRE1C variant to TCR beta V- and J-gene trimming.

The chain carries TRBV25-1 and TRBJ2-3; no clear D. The source is a woman between 55 and 75 years old in good health and CMV-seronegative. The sequencing input was PBMCs. The CDR3 sequence is CASSAAGRESTDTQYF. The DNA of the CDR3 is TGTGCCAGCAGTGCCGCTGGGCGAGAAAGCACAGATACGCAGTATTTT.